The clone carrying this TCR beta chain showed up just a few times. What it binds is not known. This sample was taken from a study of beta chain features in type 1 diabetes. The whole isolated RNA underwent reverse transcription, so sequencing captured expressed TCRB transcripts. The protocol was immunoSEQ multiplex PCR, while the TCRdb copy is restricted to in-frame clones and leaves out a portion. The table lists roughly 700,000 clones, about an eighth of them singletons, with 0.02% to 0.025% in the top ten. Notes on the study in general: Cells carrying high TCR expression could end up over-represented when cDNA is sequenced. Researchers report that Type 1 diabetes patients had moderately but significantly shorter TCRB CDR3s across all four CD4+ subsets.

CDR1 is SNHLY, CDR2 FYNNEI, per germline. V lost 7 bases, J lost 0 bases, and 9 bases lay in between. The CDR3 spans 13 residues. In all sorted populations, purity surpassed 95%. The sequence was obtained from a man between 18 and 29 years old with type 1 diabetes. The sequenced sample consisted of naive CD4+ T cells from blood. This chain joins TRBV2 and TRBJ1-2; D not resolved. CDR3: CASKTWTNYGYTF. DNA of the CDR3: TGTGCCAGCAAAACCTGGACTAACTATGGCTACACCTTC.